The 30 T cell receptor beta chains given below trace back to one sample, sequenced in a study of T cells expressing NK-cell markers (dated by TCRdb to the early 2020s). Receptors were amplified or captured by 5' RACE. Sequencer: Illumina HiSeq 2000. The reads went through TCRdb reprocessing, and each CDR3 protein sequence gets one entry with no DNA. This sample's table carries hundreds of thousands of distinct CDR3 sequences. The ten largest clones represent 3.5% to 5% of the sample. The material sequenced was blood T cells: a sorted CD56 or NKG2C T cell subset, CD4+ or CD8+ T cells, or bulk PBMC T cells (not recorded which). These receptors all stem from a woman aged 18 to 75 in good health.

This chain connects TRBV6-2 or TRBV6-3 to TRBJ2-7; TCRdb lists TRBD1, though no DNA is available to test this call. This CDR3 comprises 13 residues. Germline V lookup: CDR1 MNHEY, CDR2 SVGEGT. CDR3 sequence: CASTPDRSYEQYF.

The genes are TRBV3-1 and TRBJ2-1. The germline gives CDR1 LGHDT, CDR2 YNNKEL (reference sequence). The CDR3 totals 12 residues. CDR3 in amino acids: CASSQADNEQFF.

The chain joins TRBV7-2 to TRBJ2-1. From germline, CDR1 is SGHTA and CDR2 FQGNSA. The CDR3 has 15 residues. This CDR3 reads CASSRVAVSYNEQFF.

V and J are TRBV20-1 and TRBJ1-3. The CDR3 is made up of 14 amino acids. In germline, CDR1 is DFQATT, CDR2 SNEGSKA (reference sequence). The CDR3 reads CSASASRSGNTIYF.

The chain links TRBV4-3 to TRBJ2-7. The CDR3 consists of 11 residues. Germline CDR1 LGHNA, CDR2 YSLEER. CDR3 region: CASSQGTEQYF.

The chain is built from TRBV3-1 and TRBJ2-5; TCRdb's assignment of TRBD1 cannot be checked, as there is no DNA. Germline loops: CDR1 LGHDT, CDR2 YNNKEL (reference sequence). The CDR3 consists of 15 residues. The CDR3 sequence is CASSRSGGHQETQYF.

This sequence joins TRBV7-8 and TRBJ1-1; TCRdb proposes TRBD1, but this gene call is untestable without DNA. This CDR3 spans 13 amino acids. Germline lookup yields CDR1 SGHVS and CDR2 FQNEAQ. The CDR3 sequence is CASSLGPPAEAFF.

This chain connects TRBV7-2 to TRBJ2-1; the D call of TRBD1 rests on TCRdb alone, since no DNA is present to check it. CDR1 is SGHTA, CDR2 FQGNSA, per germline. The CDR3 has 16 amino acids. The CDR3: CASSSTPGGGYNEQFF.

The chain has TRBV4-2 and TRBJ1-3. Germline loops: CDR1 LGHNA, CDR2 YNFKEQ. This CDR3 has 16 amino acids. The CDR3 region is CASSQDWSGAGNTIYF.

The chain employs TRBV20-1 and TRBJ2-2; the D call of TRBD1 rests on TCRdb alone, since no DNA is present to check it. CDR1 DFQATT and CDR2 SNEGSKA come from the germline V gene (reference sequence). The CDR3 runs to 12 residues. The CDR3 loop is CSGGAQAGELFF.

The CDR3 reads CASSLVGAGDTDTQYF. The chain links TRBV28 to TRBJ2-3; TCRdb selects TRBD1, and the lack of DNA leaves this call unchecked. The CDR3 length is 16 residues. From germline, CDR1 is MDHEN and CDR2 SYDVKM.

V usage is TRBV13 and J usage is TRBJ2-3; with no DNA, the TCRdb D assignment of TRBD2 cannot be verified. The CDR3 totals 18 residues. Per the germline V gene, CDR1 is PRHDT and CDR2 is FYEKMQ (reference sequence). CDR3 sequence reads: CASSLRGLAGGRMNTQYF.

The rearrangement uses TRBV5-1 and TRBJ2-1; TCRdb calls TRBD2, which cannot be checked without DNA. The CDR3 has 16 amino acids. CDR1 is SGHRS and CDR2 is YFSETQ in the germline V gene. The CDR3 sequence is CASNEGGVRDYNEQFF.

The V gene is TRBV20-1, the J gene TRBJ2-3; TCRdb picks TRBD2, but there is no DNA to check that call. CDR1 is DFQATT and CDR2 is SNEGSKA in the germline V gene (reference sequence). CDR3 size: 15 residues. This chain's CDR3 is CSASRGGLITDTQYF.

V gene TRBV18 combines with J gene TRBJ2-5; TCRdb's assignment of TRBD1 cannot be checked, as there is no DNA. There are 15 residues in the CDR3. Germline-derived CDR1 and CDR2 are KGHSH and LQKENI. This CDR3 is CASSPNRDRVETQYF.

The chain joins TRBV7-3 to TRBJ2-3; TCRdb lists TRBD1, though no DNA is available to test this call. CDR3 length equals 14 residues. Germline assignment: CDR1 SGHTA and CDR2 FQGTGA. CDR3 amino acids: CASSYQGSGDTQYF.

This chain links TRBV29-1 with TRBJ2-3; TCRdb's D call, TRBD1, is unchecked because there is no DNA. Germline V lookup: CDR1 SQVTM, CDR2 ANQGSEA. This CDR3 has 13 residues. The CDR3 protein is CSARTGPTDTQYF.

V usage is TRBV4-3 and J usage is TRBJ2-6; there is no DNA to check the TCRdb D call of TRBD2. Germline CDR1 reads LGHNA; CDR2 reads YSLEER. This CDR3 is 20 amino acids long. The CDR3: CASSPGFGSISPSGANVLTF.

The genes are TRBV7-2 and TRBJ2-5; without DNA, the TCRdb call of TRBD1 cannot be checked. Germline V gene sequence: CDR1 SGHTA, CDR2 FQGNSA. This CDR3 has 14 residues. Here the CDR3 reads CASSPWGVQETQYF.

This chain joins TRBV18 and TRBJ2-3; TCRdb calls TRBD1, which cannot be checked without DNA. This CDR3 region has 13 residues. Germline loops: CDR1 KGHSH, CDR2 LQKENI. CDR3 amino acids: CASSPQGTDTQYF.

The V call is TRBV18, the J call TRBJ2-1; without DNA, the TCRdb call of TRBD2 cannot be checked. Germline assignment: CDR1 KGHSH and CDR2 LQKENI. The CDR3 sequence is 13 residues long. This CDR3 reads CASSPYGSDEQFF.

The chain uses TRBV3-1 and TRBJ2-1. CDR3 length: 12 residues. CDR1 and CDR2 from the germline V gene are LGHDT and YNNKEL (reference sequence). The CDR3 loop is CASSHLDNEQFF.

The chain couples TRBV7-3 to TRBJ2-2. CDR1 SGHTA and CDR2 FQGTGA come from the germline V gene. There are 16 residues in the CDR3. The CDR3 reads CASSLTGASNTGELFF. Variable domain in full (rest from reference TRBV7-3 and TRBJ2-2): GAGVSQTPSNKVTEKGKYVELRCDPISGHTALYWYRQSLGQGPEFLIYFQGTGAADDSGLPNDRFFAVRPEGSVSTLKIQRTERGDSAVYLCASSLTGASNTGELFFGEGSRLTVL.

V usage is TRBV27 and J usage is TRBJ2-1. The CDR3 consists of 13 residues. Per germline, CDR1 MNHEY and CDR2 SMNVEV (reference sequence). This chain's CDR3 is CASTAARYNEQFF.

The V call is TRBV7-2, the J call TRBJ2-5; the D call of TRBD1 rests on TCRdb alone, since no DNA is present to check it. The CDR3 is 14 amino acids. Germline values: CDR1 SGHTA, CDR2 FQGNSA. The CDR3 loop reads CASSPGGVGETQYF. Looking up the rest from reference TRBV7-2 and TRBJ2-5 gives the full variable domain: GAGVSQSPSNKVTEKGKDVELRCDPISGHTALYWYRQSLGQGLEFLIYFQGNSAPDKSGLPSDRFSAERTGGSVSTLTIQRTQQEDSAVYLCASSPGGVGETQYFGPGTRLLVL.

Here the CDR3 reads CASSYPNGGYTEAFF. The chain joins TRBV6-2 or TRBV6-3 to TRBJ1-1. The CDR3 length is 15 residues. Germline V gene sequence: CDR1 MNHEY, CDR2 SVGEGT.

Here the CDR3 reads CASSLQAPAGEKLFF. This chain links TRBV12-3 or TRBV12-4 with TRBJ1-4; TCRdb proposes TRBD1, but this gene call is untestable without DNA. CDR3 length equals 15 residues.

This chain links TRBV28 with TRBJ2-5; the TRBD1 assignment by TCRdb is unverifiable without DNA. Germline values: CDR1 MDHEN, CDR2 SYDVKM. The CDR3 is 15 residues long. CDR3 loop: CASSPHTGPGETQYF.

V usage is TRBV6-6 and J usage is TRBJ1-2. The CDR3 length is 12 residues. Germline V gives CDR1 MNHNY, CDR2 SVGAGI (reference sequence). CDR3 protein: CASSRVGYGYTF.

This chain links TRBV7-2 with TRBJ2-1; TCRdb indicates TRBD1, and absent DNA this call remains unverified. Per germline, CDR1 SGHTA and CDR2 FQGNSA. This CDR3 comprises 14 residues. The CDR3 loop is CASSFPRGRNEQFF.